A single sample gave rise to the 24 T cell receptor beta chains below, sequenced in a study of shared clonotypes between healthy human individuals. Repertoires were generated with immunoSEQ multiplex PCR, while TCRdb's copy carries only in-frame clones and drops some. The sample lists a few million clones, approximately 94% occurring once. The sequencing input was naive CD4+ T cells sorted from blood. Documented subset: CD45RA+ positively selected. The receptors were sampled from a young man in good health.

The V gene is TRBV7-3, the J gene TRBJ2-2; 8 bases are a match to TRBD2. The J segment lost 4 bases and the V segment lost 5 bases, leaving 6 bases of the junction unmatched. This CDR3 contains 15 residues. CDR1 and CDR2 from the germline V gene are SGHTA and FQGTGA. The CDR3 bases are TGTGCCAGCAGCGCCACTAGCGGCCCCACCGGGGAGCTGTTTTTT. Translated: CASSATSGPTGELFF.

The V call is TRBV5-6, the J call TRBJ2-2; D is possibly TRBD1 (7 bases). V lost 3 bases to trimming and J lost 8 bases, with 17 bases between them. The CDR3 has 15 amino acids. Germline CDR1 SGHDT, CDR2 YYEEEE. As DNA, the CDR3 is TGTGCCAGCAGCTCACTGGAGGGGGCAGTAGGGGAGCTGTTTTTT. Its protein product is CASSSLEGAVGELFF.

On this clone: An end of the junction differs from the germline gene, which may be a read error. The CDR3 reads CASTTGTGSVETQYF. The CDR3 DNA is TGTGCTAGCACTACCGGGACAGGGAGTGTAGAGACCCAGTACTTC. V is TRBV7-7 and J is TRBJ2-5; 9 positions match TRBD1. CDR3 length equals 15 residues. Germline lookup yields CDR1 SSHAT and CDR2 FNYEAQ (reference sequence). The full variable domain, completed using reference TRBV7-7 and TRBJ2-5, is GAGVSQSPRYKVTKRGQDVTLRCDPISSHATLYWYQQALGQGPEFLTYFNYEAQPDKSGLPSDRFSAERPEGSISTLTIQRTEQRDSAMYRCASTTGTGSVETQYFGPGTRLLVL.

This clone was detected only once. This CDR3 reads CASSLDRGRYQETQYF. The CDR3 bases are TGTGCCAGCAGCCTCGACAGGGGCCGGTACCAAGAGACCCAGTACTTC. The chain is built from TRBV14 and TRBJ2-5, with 8 nucleotides matching TRBD1. The CDR3 is 16 amino acids. Germline V CDR1 and CDR2: SGHDN, FVKESK. The J segment lost 0 bases and the V segment lost 4 bases, leaving 7 bases of the junction unmatched.

This clone was seen a single time. This rearrangement joins TRBV18 to TRBJ2-5; tentative D call: TRBD2 (5 bases). The germline CDR1 and CDR2 sequences are KGHSH and LQKENI. The ends were cut back, 5 bases at V and 2 bases at J, with 12 bases in the middle. The CDR3 totals 14 residues. CDR3 in amino acids: CASSATRGQETQYF. CDR3 sequence (DNA): TGTGCCAGCTCAGCCACACGGGGTCAAGAGACCCAGTACTTC.

The V call is TRBV28, the J call TRBJ1-1; no clear D. V gave up 4 bases and J gave up 1 base, with 7 bases separating them. The CDR3 covers 13 residues. Germline V lookup: CDR1 MDHEN, CDR2 SYDVKM. The CDR3 nucleotides read TGTGCCAGCAGTTGGTCCAAGAACACTGAAGCTTTCTTT. It is translated as CASSWSKNTEAFF.

J is TRBJ2-1 and V is TRBV11-3; D possibly matches TRBD1 or TRBD2 (5 bases each). V was trimmed by 1 base and J by 0 bases, leaving 10 bases between them. Germline V gives CDR1 SGHNT, CDR2 YENEEA. The CDR3 runs 16 residues. CDR3 in amino acids: CASSLGGSYSYNEQFF. The CDR3 DNA reads TGTGCCAGCAGCTTAGGGGGGTCATACTCCTACAATGAGCAGTTCTTC.

The genes are TRBV30 and TRBJ2-3, with TRBD2 identical over 9 bases. With V trimmed by 3 bases and J by 5 bases, 9 bases remained unmatched. The CDR3 is 15 residues long. Per the germline V gene, CDR1 is GTSNPN and CDR2 is SVGIG (reference sequence). CDR3 DNA sequence: TGTGCCTGGAGCCTCCTAGCGGGGCTCCAAGATACGCAGTATTTT. Residues: CAWSLLAGLQDTQYF.

The chain uses TRBV30 and TRBJ1-1; D is possibly TRBD1 (6 bases). V was pared by 1 base and J by 10 bases, with 13 bases between. CDR3 length: 12 amino acids. Germline CDR1 and CDR2: GTSNPN and SVGIG (reference sequence). The CDR3 nucleotides read TGTGCCTGGAGTGCTCCGGGGGCTGGAGCTTTCTTT. Protein sequence: CAWSAPGAGAFF.

CDR3 sequence reads: CASSPGHQPQHF. CDR3 DNA sequence: TGTGCCAGCTCACCAGGGCATCAGCCCCAGCATTTT. This chain links TRBV18 with TRBJ1-5, with unresolved D. CDR3 size: 12 residues. The V end was cut by 2 bases, the J end by 5 bases, with 4 bases between. Germline lookup yields CDR1 KGHSH and CDR2 LQKENI. The entire variable domain, with the rest obtained from reference TRBV18 and TRBJ1-5, is as follows: NAGVMQNPRHLVRRRGQEARLRCSPMKGHSHVYWYRQLPEEGLKFMVYLQKENIIDESGMPKERFSAEFPKEGPSILRIQQVVRGDSAAYFCASSPGHQPQHFGDGTRLSIL.

The table lists this clone with a few counts. This chain joins TRBV6-1 and TRBJ1-4, with D perhaps matching TRBD1 (6 bases). Trimming stripped 5 bases from V and 5 bases from J, with 15 bases between. This CDR3 has 15 amino acids. The germline V gene encodes CDR1 MNHNS and CDR2 SASEGT. The CDR3 DNA follows: TGTGCCAGCAGTAGTACAGGGAATTTCAATGAAAAACTGTTTTTT. As protein: CASSSTGNFNEKLFF.

Comments on this clone: Other DNA sequences in this specimen translate into the identical CDR3. The V call is TRBV7-9, the J call TRBJ2-5; tentatively, D is TRBD2 (6 bases). Germline loops: CDR1 SEHNR, CDR2 FQNEAQ (reference sequence). The V end lost 2 bases, the J end lost 1 base, and 11 bases lay between the germline ends. This CDR3 is 15 amino acids long. As DNA, the CDR3 is TGTGCCAGCAGCTTAAATACGGGACTCCAAGAGACCCAGTACTTC. It yields the protein CASSLNTGLQETQYF.

This chain uses TRBV6-6 with TRBJ2-5; 9 bases are a match to TRBD1. V lost 5 bases, J lost 1 base, and 5 bases stayed unmatched. The CDR3 extends over 15 amino acids. CDR1 is MNHNY and CDR2 is SVGAGI in the germline V gene (reference sequence). In DNA, the CDR3 is TGTGCCAGCAGTCTTACAGGGGGCTTCCAAGAGACCCAGTACTTC. Protein sequence: CASSLTGGFQETQYF.

This chain links TRBV18 with TRBJ2-7; TRBD1 aligns across 7 bases. Per the germline V gene, CDR1 is KGHSH and CDR2 is LQKENI. There are 13 residues in the CDR3. After removal of 8 bases from V and 3 bases from J, the junction contained 7 bases not matched to a gene. Here the CDR3 DNA reads TGTGCCAGCGGGGCAGGGGGATTCTACGAGCAGTACTTC. Encoded protein: CASGAGGFYEQYF.

This sequence joins TRBV14 and TRBJ2-5, with D perhaps TRBD1 (6 bases). There are 14 residues in the CDR3. Germline V lookup: CDR1 SGHDN, CDR2 FVKESK. Deletions cut 4 bases from V and 4 bases from J, with 13 bases between. The CDR3 reads CASSPSWGLETQYF. DNA of the CDR3: TGTGCCAGCAGCCCCTCTTGGGGGCTAGAGACCCAGTACTTC.

This clone was picked up one time. The chain is built from TRBV7-2 and TRBJ2-2; D tentatively fits TRBD1 or TRBD2 (6 bases each). The CDR3 is made up of 15 amino acids. In germline, CDR1 is SGHTA, CDR2 FQGNSA. The ends were cut back, 2 bases at V and 5 bases at J, with 12 bases in the middle. The CDR3 DNA sequence: TGTGCCAGCAGCTTAAACAAGGGGGGAACCGGGGAGCTGTTTTTT. It encodes CASSLNKGGTGELFF. Full variable domain (rest looked up from reference TRBV7-2 and TRBJ2-2): GAGVSQSPSNKVTEKGKDVELRCDPISGHTALYWYRQSLGQGLEFLIYFQGNSAPDKSGLPSDRFSAERTGGSVSTLTIQRTQQEDSAVYLCASSLNKGGTGELFFGEGSRLTVL.

The chain has TRBV7-9 and TRBJ1-2; tentatively, D is TRBD1 (5 bases). Germline V lookup: CDR1 SEHNR, CDR2 FQNEAQ (reference sequence). The V end lost 0 bases, the J end lost 9 bases, and 11 bases lay between the germline ends. This CDR3 contains 13 residues. CDR3 sequence: CASSLAGTRSYTF. For the CDR3, the DNA is TGTGCCAGCAGCTTAGCGGGGACTAGAAGCTACACCTTC.

This sequence joins TRBV6-5 and TRBJ2-1; TRBD1 matches at 9 bases. Losses at the gene ends were 2 bases for V and 11 bases for J; bases not matched to a gene: 10. The germline gives CDR1 MNHEY, CDR2 SVGAGI. The CDR3 covers 15 residues. In DNA form, the CDR3 reads TGTGCCAGCAGTTACACCCGGGACAGGGAAACCCAGCAGTTCTTC. It yields the protein CASSYTRDRETQQFF.

This chain links TRBV7-2 with TRBJ1-3; no definite D call. Trimming left V 2 bases short and J 0 bases short, with 5 bases between. The germline V gene encodes CDR1 SGHTA and CDR2 FQGNSA. The CDR3 contains 14 residues. The CDR3 nucleotides are TGTGCCAGCAGCTTAACAGACTCTGGAAACACCATATATTTT. It specifies CASSLTDSGNTIYF.

This chain links TRBV6-4 with TRBJ1-4, with 7 bases that match TRBD1. Germline V gene data show CDR1 as MRHNA and CDR2 as SNTAGT. Germline trimming cut 5 bases from V and 0 bases from J; bases unmatched to any gene: 6. The CDR3 totals 16 residues. The CDR3 DNA is TGTGCCAGCAGTCCCGGCGGGACAGCAACTAATGAAAAACTGTTTTTT. Translating gives CASSPGGTATNEKLFF.

The rearrangement joins TRBV6-1 to TRBJ2-3; 7 positions agree with TRBD2. V dropped 8 bases and J dropped 0; count of bases not matched to a gene: 2. Germline CDR1 MNHNS, CDR2 SASEGT. The CDR3 is 13 residues long. The DNA for the CDR3 is TGTGCCAGCGGCGGGGGTAGCACAGATACGCAGTATTTT. Residues: CASGGGSTDTQYF.

The V gene is TRBV28, the J gene TRBJ2-7; maybe TRBD1 (6 bases). The germline V gene encodes CDR1 MDHEN and CDR2 SYDVKM. V was trimmed by 8 bases and J by 4 bases, leaving 21 bases between them. This CDR3 spans 15 amino acids. The CDR3 spells CASASTRTASYEQYF. DNA for the CDR3: TGTGCCAGCGCATCCACTCGGACAGCGAGTTACGAGCAGTACTTC.

The rearrangement uses TRBV9 and TRBJ2-7; 8 positions match TRBD2. Germline V gene data show CDR1 as SGDLS and CDR2 as YYNGEE. V trimming: 4 bases; J trimming: 1 base; junction bases outside the gene matches: 7. The length of the CDR3 is 15 residues. The CDR3 loop is CASSLRTSRSYEQYF. The CDR3 DNA is TGTGCCAGCAGCCTCCGGACTAGCAGGTCCTACGAGCAGTACTTC.

This chain joins TRBV29-1 and TRBJ2-3, with 8 bases aligning to TRBD2. This CDR3 is built from 14 residues. Germline V gene data show CDR1 as SQVTM and CDR2 as ANQGSEA. The ends lost 3 bases at V and 4 bases at J; junction bases unmatched: 6. CDR3 sequence: CSVDDSGIADTQYF. CDR3 DNA sequence: TGCAGCGTTGATGATAGCGGGATCGCAGATACGCAGTATTTT.